This TCR beta chain was sequenced for a study of blood T cell repertoires in COVID-19. Study-wide context: Sources were T cells, B-cell-depleted T cells, or PBMCs; the material itself was cDNA or gDNA.

Original handling: The assay estimated nucleated cells by amplifying reference gene primers. Using immunoSEQ multiplex PCR, the repertoire was profiled, and TCRdb retains in-frame clones only, with some absent. V, J and clone size reflect that table, while D and trimming were determined from the DNA. The sample consists of 210,000 or so clones, over 75% of them appearing once. This clone was observed once. The length of the CDR3 is 15 residues. J gave up 4 bases and V 3 bases, and 7 bases lay outside the gene matches. Looked up from germline, CDR1 is KGHDR and CDR2 is SFDVKD. Sequenced sample: peripheral blood. This clonotype originated in a woman between 35 and 50 years old with acute or convalescent COVID-19. The chain links TRBV24-1 to TRBJ2-5; 7 bases match TRBD2. The CDR3 DNA is TGTGCCACCAGTGATCCTAGTAGCGGGTCAGAGACCCAGTACTTC. It translates to CATSDPSSGSETQYF.